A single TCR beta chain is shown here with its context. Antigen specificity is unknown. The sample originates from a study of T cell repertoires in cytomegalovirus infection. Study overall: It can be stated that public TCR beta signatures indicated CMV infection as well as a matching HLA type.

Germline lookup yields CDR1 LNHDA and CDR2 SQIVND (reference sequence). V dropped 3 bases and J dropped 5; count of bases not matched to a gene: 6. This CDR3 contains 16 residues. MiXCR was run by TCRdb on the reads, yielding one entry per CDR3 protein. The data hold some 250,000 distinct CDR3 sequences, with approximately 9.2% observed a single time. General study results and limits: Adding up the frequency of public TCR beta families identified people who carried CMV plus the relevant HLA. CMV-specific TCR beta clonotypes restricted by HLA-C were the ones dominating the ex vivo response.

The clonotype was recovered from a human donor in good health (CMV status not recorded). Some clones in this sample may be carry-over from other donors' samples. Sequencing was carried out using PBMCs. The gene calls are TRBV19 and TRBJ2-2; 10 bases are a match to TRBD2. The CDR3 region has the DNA TGTGCCAGTAGTATCCCATCTAGCGGGGGAACCGGGGAGCTGTTTTTT. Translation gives CASSIPSSGGTGELFF.